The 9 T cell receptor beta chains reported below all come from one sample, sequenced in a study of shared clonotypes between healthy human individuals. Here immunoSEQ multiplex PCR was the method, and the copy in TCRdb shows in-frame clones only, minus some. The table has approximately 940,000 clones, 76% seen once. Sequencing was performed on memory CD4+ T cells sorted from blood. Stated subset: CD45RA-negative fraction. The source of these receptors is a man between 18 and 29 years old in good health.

CDR3 nucleotides: TGCGCCAGCAGCTTGGATGGGGCCTTACCCCTCCACTTT. Protein product: CASSLDGALPLHF. The rearrangement joins TRBV5-1 to TRBJ1-6, with D possibly matching TRBD1 (5 bases). The CDR3 is 13 amino acids. The germline V and J ends were trimmed by 0 bases and 12 bases, with 10 bases remaining between them. Looked up from germline, CDR1 is SGHRS and CDR2 is YFSETQ.

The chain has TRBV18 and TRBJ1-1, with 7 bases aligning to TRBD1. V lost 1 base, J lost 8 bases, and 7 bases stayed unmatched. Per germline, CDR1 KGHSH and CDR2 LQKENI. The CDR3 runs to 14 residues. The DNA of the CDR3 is TGTGCCAGCTCACCACTTACCTCAGGGGGAGAAGCTTTCTTT. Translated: CASSPLTSGGEAFF.

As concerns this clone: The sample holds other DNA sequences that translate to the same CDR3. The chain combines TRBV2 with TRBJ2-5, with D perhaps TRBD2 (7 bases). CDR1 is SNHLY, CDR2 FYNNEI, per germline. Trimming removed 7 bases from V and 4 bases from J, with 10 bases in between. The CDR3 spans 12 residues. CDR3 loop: CASMGGGETQYF. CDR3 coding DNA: TGTGCCAGCATGGGAGGGGGAGAGACCCAGTACTTC.

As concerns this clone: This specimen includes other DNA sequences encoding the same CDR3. In nucleotides, the CDR3 is TGTGCCAGCAGTCTCTACAGCTCTGGGGCCAACGTCCTGACTTTC. Protein: CASSLYSSGANVLTF. The chain is built from TRBV28 and TRBJ2-6, with D hard to call. Trimming took off 5 bases at V and 0 bases at J, with 8 bases between the two ends. CDR1 and CDR2 (germline): MDHEN, SYDVKM. The CDR3 runs 15 residues.

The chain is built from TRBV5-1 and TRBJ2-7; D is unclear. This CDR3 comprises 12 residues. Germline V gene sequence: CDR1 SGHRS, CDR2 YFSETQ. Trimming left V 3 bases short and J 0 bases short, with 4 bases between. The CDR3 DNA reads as TGCGCCAGCAGCTCCGCCTCCTACGAGCAGTACTTC. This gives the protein CASSSASYEQYF.

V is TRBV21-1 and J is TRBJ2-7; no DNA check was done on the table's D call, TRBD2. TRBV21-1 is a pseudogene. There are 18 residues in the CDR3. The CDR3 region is CASSKTGARTSGGYEQYF. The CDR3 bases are TGTGCCAGCAGCAAGACAGGGGCCCGGACTAGCGGGGGCTACGAGCAGTACTTC.

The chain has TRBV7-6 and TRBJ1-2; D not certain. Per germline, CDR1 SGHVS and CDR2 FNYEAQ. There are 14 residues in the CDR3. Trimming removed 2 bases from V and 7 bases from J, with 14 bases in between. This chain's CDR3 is CASSLIGVRSGYTF. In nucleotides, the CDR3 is TGTGCCAGCAGCTTAATTGGGGTCAGGAGTGGCTACACCTTC.

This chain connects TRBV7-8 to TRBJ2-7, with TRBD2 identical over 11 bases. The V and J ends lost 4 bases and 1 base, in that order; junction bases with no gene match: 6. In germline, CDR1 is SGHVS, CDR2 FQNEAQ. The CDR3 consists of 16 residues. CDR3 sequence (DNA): TGTGCCAGCAGCTCCCAGCGACTAGCGGGGTCCTACGAGCAGTACTTC. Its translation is CASSSQRLAGSYEQYF.

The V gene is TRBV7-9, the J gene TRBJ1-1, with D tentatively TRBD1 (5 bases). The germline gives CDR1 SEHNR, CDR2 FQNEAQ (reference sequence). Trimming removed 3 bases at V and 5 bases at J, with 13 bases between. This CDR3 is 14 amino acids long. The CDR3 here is CASSLPGRETEAFF. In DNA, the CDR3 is TGTGCCAGCAGCTTGCCAGGGAGAGAAACTGAAGCTTTCTTT.